This T cell receptor (beta chain) originates from a study of T cells after yellow fever vaccination. On the study more broadly: Low-cell-number fractions underwent preparation using SMART-Seq v4 Ultra Low Input.

CDR3 length equals 14 residues. Looked up from germline, CDR1 is MNHEY and CDR2 is SVGAGI. V shed 6 bases and J shed 1 base, with 7 bases lying between them. TCRdb re-derived calls from the 5' RACE reads in MiXCR, one entry per CDR3 protein. In the table there are hundreds of thousands of distinct CDR3 sequences, approximately 4% of which are singletons. The study's findings and limits: Booster samples showed a return of most primary-vaccination clones (around 95% CD4, 70% to 90% CD8). Abundant contaminating clonotypes from the bulk population could appear in FACS-sorted repertoires. The secondary response was weaker but peaked faster, day 5 versus 15.

A remark on this clonotype: Its antigen remains unknown.

V is TRBV6-5 and J is TRBJ2-6, with D tentatively TRBD2 (5 bases). The sample in question was PBMCs, obtained 5 days after the yellow fever booster vaccination. The origin of this receptor is a man younger than 35 who received the YFV17D yellow fever vaccine. This CDR3 is CASRTGSGANVLTF. In nucleotides, the CDR3 is TGTGCCAGCAGAACGGGATCTGGGGCCAACGTCCTGACTTTC.